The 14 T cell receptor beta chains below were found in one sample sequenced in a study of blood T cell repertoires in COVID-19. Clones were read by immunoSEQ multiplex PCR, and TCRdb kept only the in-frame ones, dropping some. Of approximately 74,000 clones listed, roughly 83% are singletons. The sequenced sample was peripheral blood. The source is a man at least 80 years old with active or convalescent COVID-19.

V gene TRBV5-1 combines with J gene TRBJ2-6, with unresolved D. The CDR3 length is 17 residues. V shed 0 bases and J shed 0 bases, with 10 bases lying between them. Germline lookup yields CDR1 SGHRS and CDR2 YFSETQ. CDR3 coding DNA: TGCGCCAGCAGCTTGGGGGCCACCTACTCTGGGGCCAACGTCCTGACTTTC. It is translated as CASSLGATYSGANVLTF.

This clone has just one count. In DNA, the CDR3 is TGTGCCAGCAGCGCACAGGGCTACGAGCAGTACTTC. This translates into CASSAQGYEQYF. This sequence joins TRBV2 and TRBJ2-7; D might be TRBD1 (6 bases). Germline CDR1 and CDR2: SNHLY and FYNNEI. Between the trimmed V and J ends, which lost 6 bases and 3 bases, there was a span of 9 bases. The CDR3 totals 12 residues.

CDR3 coding DNA: TGTGCCAGCAGTATCAGGGCTCGTTCACCCCTCCACTTT. Translation gives CASSIRARSPLHF. This sequence joins TRBV6-5 and TRBJ1-6; a weak D match, TRBD1 (5 bases). The CDR3 extends over 13 amino acids. Germline CDR1 reads MNHEY; CDR2 reads SVGAGI. V gave up 5 bases and J gave up 9 bases, with 11 bases separating them.

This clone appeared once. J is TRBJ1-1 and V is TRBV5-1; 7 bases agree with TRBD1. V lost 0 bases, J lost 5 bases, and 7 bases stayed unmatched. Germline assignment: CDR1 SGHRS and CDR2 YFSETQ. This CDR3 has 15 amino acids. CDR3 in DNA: TGCGCCAGCAGCTTGGAGCCGACAGGGCGGACTGAAGCTTTCTTT. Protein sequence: CASSLEPTGRTEAFF.

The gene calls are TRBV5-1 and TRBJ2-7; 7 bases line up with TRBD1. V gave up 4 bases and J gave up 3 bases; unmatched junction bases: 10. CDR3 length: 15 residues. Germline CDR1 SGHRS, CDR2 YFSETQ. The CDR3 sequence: CASSPHRGQSYEQYF. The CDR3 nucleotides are TGCGCCAGCAGCCCCCACAGGGGCCAAAGCTACGAGCAGTACTTC.

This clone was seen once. The CDR3 DNA reads as TGTGCCAGCAGCTTGTTTAACAGGGGGCCCGGGGAGCTGTTTTTT. Its translation: CASSLFNRGPGELFF. The chain combines TRBV5-4 with TRBJ2-2, with 9 bases lining up with TRBD1. The CDR3 covers 15 residues. V shed 1 base, J shed 6 bases, and the junction held 4 bases outside the gene matches. From germline, CDR1 is SGHNT and CDR2 YYREEE (reference sequence).

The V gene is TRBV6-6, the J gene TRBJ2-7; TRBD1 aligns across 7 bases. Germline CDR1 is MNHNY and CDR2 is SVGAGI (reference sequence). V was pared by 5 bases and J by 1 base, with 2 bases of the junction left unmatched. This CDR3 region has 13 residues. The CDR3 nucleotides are TGTGCCAGCAGTCCGGGACAGTCCTACGAGCAGTACTTC. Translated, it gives CASSPGQSYEQYF.

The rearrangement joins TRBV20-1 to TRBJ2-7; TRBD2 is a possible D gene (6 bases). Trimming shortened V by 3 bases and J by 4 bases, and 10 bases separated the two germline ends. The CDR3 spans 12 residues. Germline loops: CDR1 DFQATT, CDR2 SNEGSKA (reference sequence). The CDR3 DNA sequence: TGCAGTGCTAGTGCCGGGGGATACGAGCAGTACTTC. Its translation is CSASAGGYEQYF.

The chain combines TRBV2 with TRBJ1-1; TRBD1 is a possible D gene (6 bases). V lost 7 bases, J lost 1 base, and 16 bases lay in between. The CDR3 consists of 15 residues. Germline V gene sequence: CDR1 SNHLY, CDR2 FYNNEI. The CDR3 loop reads CASTDRGGGNTEAFF. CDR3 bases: TGTGCCAGCACCGATAGGGGGGGAGGGAACACTGAAGCTTTCTTT.

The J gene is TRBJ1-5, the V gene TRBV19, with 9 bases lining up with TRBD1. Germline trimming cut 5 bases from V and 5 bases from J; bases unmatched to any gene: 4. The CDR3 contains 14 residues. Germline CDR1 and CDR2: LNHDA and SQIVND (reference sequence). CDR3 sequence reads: CASSLGQGDQPQHF. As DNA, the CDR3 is TGTGCCAGTAGTTTGGGACAGGGAGATCAGCCCCAGCATTTT.

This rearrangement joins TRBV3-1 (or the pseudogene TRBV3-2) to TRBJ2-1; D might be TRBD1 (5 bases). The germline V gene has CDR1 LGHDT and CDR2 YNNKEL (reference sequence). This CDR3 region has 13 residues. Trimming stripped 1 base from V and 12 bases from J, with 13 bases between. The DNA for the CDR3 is TGTGCCAGCAGCCAAGCGGTCCCTGGGGCGCAGTTCTTC. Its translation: CASSQAVPGAQFF.

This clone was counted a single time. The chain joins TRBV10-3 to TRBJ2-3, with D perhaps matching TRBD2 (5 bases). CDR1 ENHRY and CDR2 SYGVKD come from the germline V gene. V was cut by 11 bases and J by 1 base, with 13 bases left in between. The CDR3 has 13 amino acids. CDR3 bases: TGTGCCCATTCGGTGGGAGGCACAGATACGCAGTATTTT. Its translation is CAHSVGGTDTQYF.

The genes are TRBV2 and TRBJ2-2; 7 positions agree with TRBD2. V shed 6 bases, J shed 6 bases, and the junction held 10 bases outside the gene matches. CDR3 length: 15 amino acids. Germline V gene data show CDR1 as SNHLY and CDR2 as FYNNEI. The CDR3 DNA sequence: TGTGCCAGCAGGCCCGGGGGAGGGTATGCCGGGGAGCTGTTTTTT. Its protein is CASRPGGGYAGELFF.

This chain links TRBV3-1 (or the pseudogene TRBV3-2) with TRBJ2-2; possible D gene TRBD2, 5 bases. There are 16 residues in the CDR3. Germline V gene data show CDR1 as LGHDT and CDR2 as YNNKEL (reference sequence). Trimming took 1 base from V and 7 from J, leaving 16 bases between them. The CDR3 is CASSQGTLVWGGELFF. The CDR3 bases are TGTGCCAGCAGCCAAGGGACTTTGGTTTGGGGCGGGGAGCTGTTTTTT.